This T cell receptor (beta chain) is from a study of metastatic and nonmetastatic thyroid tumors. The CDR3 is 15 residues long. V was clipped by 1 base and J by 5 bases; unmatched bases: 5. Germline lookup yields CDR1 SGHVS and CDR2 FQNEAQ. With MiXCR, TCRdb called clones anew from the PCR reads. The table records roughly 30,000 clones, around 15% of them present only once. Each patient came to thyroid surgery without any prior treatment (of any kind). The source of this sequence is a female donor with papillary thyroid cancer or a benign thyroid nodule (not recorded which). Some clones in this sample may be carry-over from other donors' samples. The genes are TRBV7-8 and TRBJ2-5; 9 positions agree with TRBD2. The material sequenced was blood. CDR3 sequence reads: CASSLGGGAGETQYF. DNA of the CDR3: TGTGCCAGCAGCTTAGGCGGGGGGGCCGGGGAGACCCAGTACTTC.